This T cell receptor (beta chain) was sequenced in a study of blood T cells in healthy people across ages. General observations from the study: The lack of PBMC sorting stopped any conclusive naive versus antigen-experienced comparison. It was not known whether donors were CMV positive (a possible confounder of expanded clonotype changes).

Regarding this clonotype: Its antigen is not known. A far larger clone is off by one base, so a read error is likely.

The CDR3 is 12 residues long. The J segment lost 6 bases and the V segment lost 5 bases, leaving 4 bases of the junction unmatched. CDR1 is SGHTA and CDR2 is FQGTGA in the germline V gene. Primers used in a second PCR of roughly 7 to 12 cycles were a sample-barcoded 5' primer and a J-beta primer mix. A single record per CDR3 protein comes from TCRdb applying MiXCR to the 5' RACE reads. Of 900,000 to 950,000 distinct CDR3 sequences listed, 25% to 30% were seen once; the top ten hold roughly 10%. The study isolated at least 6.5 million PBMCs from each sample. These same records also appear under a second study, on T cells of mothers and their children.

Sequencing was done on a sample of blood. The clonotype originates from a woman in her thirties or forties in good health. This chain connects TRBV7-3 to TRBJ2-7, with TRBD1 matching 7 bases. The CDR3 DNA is TGTGCCAGCAGCCCGGCAGGGGGCGAGCAGTACTTC. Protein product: CASSPAGGEQYF.